The T cell receptor beta chain under discussion was sequenced for a study of cytomegalovirus exposure and HLA in healthy donors. Study-level points and caveats: Researchers reported from a later analysis that most CMV-associated TCR beta chains appeared HLA-restricted. A few of the chains that were CMV-associated were confirmed in vitro to be specific for CMV antigens.

On this clone itself: What it recognizes is unknown.

A multiplex PCR was run with 60 Vbeta primers and 13 Jbeta primers. TCRdb's copy holds only in-frame clones and misses some; the assay was immunoSEQ multiplex PCR. The table has around 99,000 clones, approximately 57% seen once; the top ten hold 5% to 6.5%. This CDR3 comprises 15 residues. V shed 0 bases, J shed 6 bases, and the junction held 6 bases outside the gene matches. Germline V gene sequence: CDR1 SGHNT, CDR2 YYREEE (reference sequence). Sequencing was done on a sample of PBMCs. The source is a woman aged 25 to 39 in good health and CMV-seronegative. The genes are TRBV5-4 and TRBJ1-1, with 9 bases identical to TRBD1. CDR3 in DNA: TGTGCCAGCAGCTTGGGACAGGGGGGGCTGGCTGAAGCTTTCTTT. It is translated as CASSLGQGGLAEAFF.